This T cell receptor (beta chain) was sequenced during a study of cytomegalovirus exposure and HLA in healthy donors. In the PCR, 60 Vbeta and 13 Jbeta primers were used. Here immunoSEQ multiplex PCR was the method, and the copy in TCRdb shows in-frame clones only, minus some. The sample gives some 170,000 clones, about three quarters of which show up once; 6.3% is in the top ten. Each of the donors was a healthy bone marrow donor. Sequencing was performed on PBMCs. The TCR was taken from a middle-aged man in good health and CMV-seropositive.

This CDR3 is CASSVDGRGYNEQFF. DNA of the CDR3: TGTGCCAGCAGCGTAGACGGGAGGGGTTACAATGAGCAGTTCTTC. The chain is built from TRBV9 and TRBJ2-1, with 8 bases fitting TRBD2. The CDR3 spans 15 residues. The J segment lost 4 bases and the V segment lost 0 bases, leaving 3 bases of the junction unmatched. In germline, CDR1 is SGDLS, CDR2 YYNGEE.